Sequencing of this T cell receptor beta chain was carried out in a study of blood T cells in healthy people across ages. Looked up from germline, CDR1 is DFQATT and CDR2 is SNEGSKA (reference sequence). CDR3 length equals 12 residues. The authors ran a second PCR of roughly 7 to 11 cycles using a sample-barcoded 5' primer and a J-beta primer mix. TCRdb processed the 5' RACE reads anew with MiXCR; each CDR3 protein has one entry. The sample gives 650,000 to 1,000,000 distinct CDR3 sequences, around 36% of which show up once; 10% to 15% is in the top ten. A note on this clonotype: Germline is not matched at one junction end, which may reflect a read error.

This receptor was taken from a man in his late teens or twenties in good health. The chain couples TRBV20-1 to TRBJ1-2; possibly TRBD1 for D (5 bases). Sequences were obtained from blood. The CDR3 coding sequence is TGCAGTGCCGAGGGACGGAACGATGGCTACACTTTC. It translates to CSAEGRNDGYTF.